The 22 T cell receptor beta chains given below trace back to one sample, sequenced in a study of blood T cells in healthy people across ages. The authors ran a second PCR of roughly 6 to 11 cycles using a sample-barcoded 5' primer and a J-beta primer mix. MiXCR was run by TCRdb on the 5' RACE reads, yielding one entry per CDR3 protein. This sample carries approximately 600,000 distinct CDR3 sequences, about 53% of them seen once, and the ten largest clones take roughly 34%. Sequenced sample: blood. All receptors come from a man aged 55 to 70 in good health.

This clonotype appeared a few times. CDR3 residues: CASNLEGRGEKLFF. The CDR3 DNA reads as TGCGCCAGCAACTTGGAAGGCCGCGGGGAAAAACTGTTTTTT. The chain employs TRBV4-1 and TRBJ1-4, with no clear D. This CDR3 region has 14 residues. The V and J ends lost 7 bases and 8 bases respectively, with 17 bases between them. The germline V gene has CDR1 MGHRA and CDR2 YSYEKL.

The rearrangement joins TRBV3-1 to TRBJ1-6; 7 bases map to TRBD1. The V segment lost 4 bases and the J segment 7 bases; nucleotides outside the gene matches: 7. This CDR3 region has 15 residues. In germline, CDR1 is LGHDT, CDR2 YNNKEL (reference sequence). CDR3 nucleotides: TGTGCCAGCAGCCGGGACAGCTCCCGGAATTCACCCCTCCACTTT. It specifies CASSRDSSRNSPLHF.

The J gene is TRBJ1-1, the V gene TRBV9, with D uncertain. Deletions cut 6 bases from V and 1 base from J, with 13 bases between. CDR1 is SGDLS and CDR2 is YYNGEE in the germline V gene. The CDR3 has 14 amino acids. The CDR3 spells CASTLVGRNTEAFF. The CDR3 DNA reads as TGTGCCAGCACCCTAGTCGGCAGGAACACTGAAGCTTTCTTT.

This clonotype has only a few counts. The junction departs from germline at one end; a sequencing error may be responsible. The chain recombines TRBV6-1 with TRBJ2-5; 7 bases map to TRBD2. This CDR3 region has 15 residues. Per the germline V gene, CDR1 is MNHNS and CDR2 is SASEGT. The DNA of the CDR3 is TGTGTCAGCAGTGAAGCGCGTGGCGGGGGTGAGACCCAGTACTTC. Amino acid sequence: CVSSEARGGGETQYF.

The rearrangement joins TRBV5-1 to TRBJ2-3; 12 bases map to TRBD2. V trimming: 3 bases; J trimming: 3 bases; junction bases outside the gene matches: 5. The CDR3 sequence is 16 residues long. Germline V gene sequence: CDR1 SGHRS, CDR2 YFSETQ. CDR3 DNA sequence: TGCGCCAGCAGCTCCGGGACTAGCGGGTGGACAGATACGCAGTATTTT. Its protein is CASSSGTSGWTDTQYF.

The rearrangement links TRBV5-1 to TRBJ1-3, with D hard to call. V lost 0 bases and J lost 3, with 7 bases in between. The CDR3 contains 14 residues. The V gene's germline CDR1 is SGHRS and CDR2 YFSETQ. The CDR3 region is CASSLGDNGNTIYF. The CDR3 DNA sequence: TGCGCCAGCAGCTTGGGTGACAATGGAAACACCATATATTTT.

This clonotype was found many times. The junction shows a germline mismatch at one end, possibly a read error. This rearrangement joins TRBV7-9 to TRBJ1-2; D gene uncertain. The V gene's germline CDR1 is SEHNR and CDR2 FQNEAQ (reference sequence). The CDR3 consists of 12 residues. DNA for the CDR3: TGTGCCAGCAGTTTAGGAAACTATGGCTACACCTTC. Translation: CASSLGNYGYTF.

The rearrangement links TRBV12-3 or TRBV12-4 to TRBJ1-2; D is undetermined. V lost 5 bases and J lost 3, with 10 bases in between. The CDR3 is made up of 13 amino acids. The CDR3 DNA is TGTGCCAGCAGTGTAACAGAGTACTATGGCTACACCTTC. Its protein product is CASSVTEYYGYTF.

This chain connects TRBV4-1 to TRBJ1-2; no firm D call. V was trimmed by 0 bases and J by 8 bases, leaving 10 bases between them. This CDR3 contains 13 residues. Per the germline V gene, CDR1 is MGHRA and CDR2 is YSYEKL. The chain's CDR3 is CASSQEWMGGYTF. Here the CDR3 DNA reads TGCGCCAGCAGCCAAGAGTGGATGGGGGGCTACACCTTC.

This sequence joins TRBV7-9 and TRBJ1-2, with D possibly matching TRBD1 (5 bases). Trimming stripped 0 bases from V and 4 bases from J, with 9 bases between. Per germline, CDR1 SEHNR and CDR2 FQNEAQ (reference sequence). The CDR3 is 14 amino acids. CDR3 region: CASSLAEDSYGYTF. CDR3 coding DNA: TGTGCCAGCAGCTTAGCTGAAGACAGCTATGGCTACACCTTC.

The chain has TRBV10-1 and TRBJ2-7; TRBD2 agrees at 14 bases. Near its end, the DNA agrees better with TRBJ2-5, so the J call may be wrong. There are 16 residues in the CDR3. The V gene's germline CDR1 is WNHNN and CDR2 SYGVQD (reference sequence). CDR3 DNA sequence: TGCGCCAGCAGTGAGCCCGGGACTAGCGGGGGTCCGACCCAGTACTTC. Translated: CASSEPGTSGGPTQYF.

V and J are TRBV29-1 and TRBJ2-3; D gene uncertain. Trimming pared 2 bases from V and 1 base from J, leaving 7 bases between. This CDR3 is 13 amino acids long. From germline, CDR1 is SQVTM and CDR2 ANQGSEA. The CDR3 DNA sequence: TGCAGCGTTGAATATCTCGGCACAGATACGCAGTATTTT. This gives the protein CSVEYLGTDTQYF.

A word on this clonotype: A much larger clone lies one base from this, so it may be a read error. V usage is TRBV18 and J usage is TRBJ2-5; tentatively, D is TRBD1 (6 bases). The ends were cut back, 3 bases at V and 11 bases at J, with 31 bases in the middle. This CDR3 contains 18 residues. CDR1 and CDR2 (germline): KGHSH, LQKENI. DNA of the CDR3: TGTGCCAGCTCACCTTTACAGGGCTCGCCTAACGGGTACAATGAGCAGTACTTC. This gives the protein CASSPLQGSPNGYNEQYF. The variable domain in full, with the rest retrieved from reference TRBV18 and TRBJ2-5, is NAGVMQNPRHLVRRRGQEARLRCSPMKGHSHVYWYRQLPEEGLKFMVYLQKENIIDESGMPKERFSAEFPKEGPSILRIQQVVRGDSAAYFCASSPLQGSPNGYNEQYFGPGTRLLVL.

In this sample, this clonotype turned up once. The chain is built from TRBV27 and TRBJ1-2; D might be TRBD1 (5 bases). From germline, CDR1 is MNHEY and CDR2 SMNVEV (reference sequence). The CDR3 consists of 17 residues. V lost 0 bases and J 4 bases, leaving 18 bases between the germline ends. In DNA form, the CDR3 reads TGTGCCAGCAGTTTATCAACGCTGAGTAGGGGTCCCTATGGCTACACCTTC. This sequence encodes CASSLSTLSRGPYGYTF.

Many counts were recorded for this clonotype. CDR3 nucleotide sequence: TGCGCCAGCAGCTCTCCGGACAGGGGGCGAGGTGAAAAACTGTTTTTT. It translates to CASSSPDRGRGEKLFF. The chain is built from TRBV5-1 and TRBJ1-4; 11 positions agree with TRBD1. This CDR3 is 16 amino acids long. V lost 3 bases and J lost 7; bases outside the gene matches: 8. Germline V lookup: CDR1 SGHRS, CDR2 YFSETQ.

V and J are TRBV7-9 and TRBJ2-2; 9 positions agree with TRBD1. The CDR3 has 15 residues. The J segment lost 6 bases and the V segment lost 6 bases, leaving 8 bases of the junction unmatched. CDR1 is SEHNR, CDR2 FQNEAQ, per germline (reference sequence). CDR3 in DNA: TGTGCCAGCAGAAATAACAGGGGGCCGGCCGGGGAGCTGTTTTTT. Translated: CASRNNRGPAGELFF.

V usage is TRBV6-4 and J usage is TRBJ2-1; 8 nucleotides align to TRBD2. This CDR3 region has 15 residues. Germline trimming cut 0 bases from V and 4 bases from J; bases unmatched to any gene: 2. The germline V gene has CDR1 MRHNA and CDR2 SNTAGT. DNA for the CDR3: TGTGCCAGCAGTGACTCTAGCGGGGATTACAATGAGCAGTTCTTC. Translating gives CASSDSSGDYNEQFF.

The chain carries TRBV4-2 and TRBJ1-1, with D hard to call. Trimming cost V 1 base and J 3 bases, with 12 bases left between them. CDR3 size: 15 residues. CDR1 is LGHNA, CDR2 YNFKEQ, per germline. The CDR3 spells CASSQGLGIHTEAFF. CDR3 DNA: TGTGCCAGCAGCCAAGGGCTGGGTATCCACACTGAAGCTTTCTTT.

The CDR3 loop is CASSPPSLPYEQYF. The CDR3 DNA is TGTGCCAGCTCACCTCCTTCCCTCCCCTACGAGCAGTACTTC. V is TRBV18 and J is TRBJ2-7; D is undetermined. The V gene lost 3 bases and the J gene lost 2 bases, with 11 bases spanning the gap. Germline assignment: CDR1 KGHSH and CDR2 LQKENI. The CDR3 is 14 residues long. The variable domain in full, with the rest retrieved from reference TRBV18 and TRBJ2-7, is NAGVMQNPRHLVRRRGQEARLRCSPMKGHSHVYWYRQLPEEGLKFMVYLQKENIIDESGMPKERFSAEFPKEGPSILRIQQVVRGDSAAYFCASSPPSLPYEQYFGPGTRLTVT.

This chain connects TRBV20-1 to TRBJ2-1, with D unresolved. The CDR3 is 15 amino acids. The V end lost 3 bases, the J end lost 1 base, and 13 bases lay between the germline ends. CDR1 is DFQATT and CDR2 is SNEGSKA in the germline V gene (reference sequence). The CDR3 reads CSASPATRSYNEQFF. CDR3 DNA: TGCAGTGCTAGTCCCGCCACCCGATCCTACAATGAGCAGTTCTTC.

This clonotype was recorded once. This chain connects TRBV6-6 to TRBJ1-2, with D possibly matching TRBD1 (6 bases). V was shortened by 5 bases and J by 2 bases, with 15 bases between the two germline ends. The CDR3 spans 15 residues. The germline gives CDR1 MNHNY, CDR2 SVGAGI (reference sequence). The CDR3 loop is CASSHNGQMNYGYTF. The CDR3 nucleotides read TGTGCCAGCAGTCATAACGGACAGATGAACTATGGCTACACCTTC.

The rearrangement uses TRBV6-1 and TRBJ1-4; D is perhaps TRBD1 (5 bases). CDR1 and CDR2 from the germline V gene are MNHNS and SASEGT. The V end lost 2 bases, the J end lost 13 bases, and 23 bases lay between the germline ends. The CDR3 consists of 16 residues. The CDR3 nucleotides are TGTGCCAGCAGTGAAAAGGCGGAAGGGGCAGGGAGTGGACTGTTTTTT. Its protein is CASSEKAEGAGSGLFF.